This is a list of T cell receptor beta chains from one sample in a study of cytomegalovirus exposure and HLA in healthy donors. Produced via immunoSEQ multiplex PCR; TCRdb's table is partial and in-frame only. The sample holds under 200,000 clones, around 88% seen once. Sequencing was carried out using PBMCs. The receptors here all came from a man aged 40-50 years in good health and CMV-seropositive. CDR3s include the opening cysteine and the closing phenylalanine or tryptophan. D genes are given only for firm matches. For some rows the clone size is stated as once, few or many, or as a class when expanded; others skip it.

CDR3 length: 14
D gene: TRBD2
J gene: TRBJ2-1
V gene: TRBV6-6
clone size: .
CDR3 protein: CASSDWRELVEQFF
CDR3 DNA: TGTGCCAGCAGTGACTGGCGGGAGTTAGTTGAGCAGTTCTTC

CDR3 length: 17
D gene: TRBD2
J gene: TRBJ2-7
V gene: TRBV4-2
clone size: .
CDR3 protein: CASSPLAGSGRTYEQYF
CDR3 DNA: TGTGCCAGCAGCCCGCTCGCGGGGAGCGGGAGGACCTACGAGCAGTACTTC

CDR3 length: 13
D gene: TRBD2
J gene: TRBJ2-7
V gene: TRBV30
clone size: once
CDR3 protein: CAWRSGGGGEQYF
CDR3 DNA: TGTGCCTGGAGGAGTGGGGGGGGAGGGGAGCAGTACTTC

CDR3 length: 15
D gene: TRBD1
J gene: TRBJ1-1
V gene: TRBV5-1
clone size: .
CDR3 protein: CASSLYIQGAVEAFF
CDR3 DNA: TGCGCCAGCAGCTTGTACATACAGGGGGCGGTCGAAGCTTTCTTT

CDR3 length: 11
D gene: .
J gene: TRBJ1-3
V gene: TRBV20-1
clone size: .
CDR3 protein: CSVDLGNTIYF
CDR3 DNA: TGCAGTGTTGACTTAGGAAACACCATATATTTT

CDR3 length: 14
D gene: TRBD1
J gene: TRBJ2-3
V gene: TRBV5-4
clone size: once
CDR3 protein: CASSLDRGLGTQYF
CDR3 DNA: TGTGCCAGCAGCTTGGACAGGGGGCTCGGTACGCAGTATTTT

CDR3 length: 15
D gene: TRBD1
J gene: TRBJ1-2
V gene: TRBV6-5
clone size: .
CDR3 protein: CASSLEFGTAYGYTF
CDR3 DNA: TGTGCCAGCAGTCTTGAATTCGGGACAGCATATGGCTACACCTTC

CDR3 length: 14
D gene: .
J gene: TRBJ1-2
V gene: TRBV18
clone size: .
CDR3 protein: CASSPAISGYGYTF
CDR3 DNA: TGTGCCAGCTCCCCTGCCATATCGGGGTATGGCTACACCTTC

CDR3 length: 14
D gene: .
J gene: TRBJ1-1
V gene: TRBV7-2
clone size: .
CDR3 protein: CASSLGVASTEAFF
CDR3 DNA: TGTGCCAGCAGCTTAGGGGTAGCAAGCACTGAAGCTTTCTTT

CDR3 length: 13
D gene: TRBD1
J gene: TRBJ1-5
V gene: TRBV18
clone size: .
CDR3 protein: CASSLDRGQPQHF
CDR3 DNA: TGTGCCAGCTCATTGGACAGGGGGCAGCCCCAGCATTTT

CDR3 length: 17
D gene: TRBD2
J gene: TRBJ2-1
V gene: TRBV6-4
clone size: once
CDR3 protein: CASSEWLAEGRDNEQFF
CDR3 DNA: TGTGCCAGCAGTGAATGGCTAGCGGAAGGAAGAGACAATGAGCAGTTCTTC

CDR3 length: 15
D gene: TRBD2
J gene: TRBJ2-7
V gene: TRBV11-1
clone size: once
CDR3 protein: CASSLVDSGSYEQYF
CDR3 DNA: TGTGCCAGCAGCTTAGTTGATAGCGGGAGTTACGAGCAGTACTTC

CDR3 length: 14
D gene: .
J gene: TRBJ1-2
V gene: TRBV18
clone size: .
CDR3 protein: CASSPDRSNYGYTF
CDR3 DNA: TGTGCCAGCTCGCCTGACAGGAGCAACTATGGCTACACCTTC

CDR3 length: 15
D gene: .
J gene: TRBJ2-7
V gene: TRBV6-1
clone size: once
CDR3 protein: CASSSGTLHSYEQYF
CDR3 DNA: TGTGCCAGCAGTTCCGGGACTCTGCACTCCTACGAGCAGTACTTC

CDR3 length: 18
D gene: .
J gene: TRBJ1-5
V gene: TRBV23-1
clone size: .
CDR3 protein: CASSQSSGTQASAQPQHF
CDR3 DNA: TGCGCCAGCAGTCAATCGTCAGGGACTCAAGCTTCCGCTCAGCCCCAGCATTTT

CDR3 length: 14
D gene: TRBD1
J gene: TRBJ1-5
V gene: TRBV12-5
clone size: .
CDR3 protein: CASGLGTGNQPQHF
CDR3 DNA: TGTGCTAGTGGCCTGGGGACAGGCAATCAGCCCCAGCATTTT

CDR3 length: 13
D gene: .
J gene: TRBJ2-5
V gene: TRBV9
clone size: .
CDR3 protein: CASSSRVEETQYF
CDR3 DNA: TGTGCCAGCAGCTCCCGGGTCGAAGAGACCCAGTACTTC

CDR3 length: 16
D gene: .
J gene: TRBJ2-2
V gene: TRBV15
clone size: .
CDR3 protein: CATSRETGVNTGELFF
CDR3 DNA: TGTGCCACCAGCAGAGAGACGGGGGTGAACACCGGGGAGCTGTTTTTT

CDR3 length: 15
D gene: .
J gene: TRBJ1-2
V gene: TRBV10-3
clone size: once
CDR3 protein: CAISESENTGRGYTF
CDR3 DNA: TGTGCCATCAGTGAGTCTGAGAATACAGGGCGCGGCTACACCTTC

CDR3 length: 17
D gene: TRBD1
J gene: TRBJ2-3
V gene: TRBV7-2
clone size: .
CDR3 protein: CASSLTRGTGTPDTQYF
CDR3 DNA: TGTGCCAGCAGCTTAACCCGCGGGACAGGGACGCCAGATACGCAGTATTTT

CDR3 length: 19
D gene: .
J gene: TRBJ2-1
V gene: TRBV12-5
clone size: .
CDR3 protein: CASGLVRFMEGFSYNEQFF
CDR3 DNA: TGTGCTAGTGGTTTGGTACGATTTATGGAGGGATTCTCCTACAATGAGCAGTTCTTC

CDR3 length: 13
D gene: .
J gene: TRBJ1-5
V gene: TRBV4-1
clone size: .
CDR3 protein: CASSEQGVQPQHF
CDR3 DNA: TGCGCCAGCAGCGAACAGGGTGTGCAGCCCCAGCATTTT

CDR3 length: 18
D gene: TRBD2
J gene: TRBJ2-1
V gene: TRBV7-2
clone size: .
CDR3 protein: CASSLVDGGLAGYNEQFF
CDR3 DNA: TGTGCCAGCAGCTTAGTGGACGGAGGACTAGCGGGATACAATGAGCAGTTCTTC

CDR3 length: 15
D gene: .
J gene: TRBJ1-5
V gene: TRBV28
clone size: once
CDR3 protein: CASTSLGSLNQPQHF
CDR3 DNA: TGTGCCAGCACCTCCTTGGGCAGCCTCAATCAGCCCCAGCATTTT

CDR3 length: 13
D gene: .
J gene: TRBJ2-7
V gene: TRBV7-6
clone size: once
CDR3 protein: CASSLAGDNEQYF
CDR3 DNA: TGTGCCAGCAGCTTAGCGGGAGATAACGAGCAGTACTTC

CDR3 length: 16
D gene: .
J gene: TRBJ1-2
V gene: TRBV5-4
clone size: .
CDR3 protein: CASSLGWGRNEYGYTF
CDR3 DNA: TGTGCCAGCAGCTTGGGATGGGGGCGAAATGAATATGGCTACACCTTC

CDR3 length: 14
D gene: TRBD1
J gene: TRBJ1-5
V gene: TRBV6-5
clone size: .
CDR3 protein: CASRPQGSNQPQHF
CDR3 DNA: TGTGCCAGCCGACCACAGGGGAGCAATCAGCCCCAGCATTTT

CDR3 length: 17
D gene: .
J gene: TRBJ1-6
V gene: TRBV30
clone size: .
CDR3 protein: CAWSPPRTRSGNSPLHF
CDR3 DNA: TGTGCCTGGAGCCCCCCCCGGACAAGGAGTGGTAATTCACCCCTCCACTTT

CDR3 length: 13
D gene: .
J gene: TRBJ1-2
V gene: TRBV28
clone size: .
CDR3 protein: CASRRGGDYGYTF
CDR3 DNA: TGTGCCAGCAGGAGGGGGGGGGACTATGGCTACACCTTC

CDR3 length: 14
D gene: .
J gene: TRBJ1-2
V gene: TRBV28
clone size: .
CDR3 protein: CASSYLAGHYGYTF
CDR3 DNA: TGTGCCAGCAGTTACCTGGCAGGCCATTATGGCTACACCTTC

CDR3 length: 13
D gene: .
J gene: TRBJ2-7
V gene: TRBV7-6
clone size: .
CDR3 protein: CASSSLDSYEQYF
CDR3 DNA: TGTGCCAGCAGCAGCCTGGACAGCTACGAGCAGTACTTC

CDR3 length: 16
D gene: .
J gene: TRBJ2-4
V gene: TRBV19
clone size: .
CDR3 protein: CASSTTAIIAKNIQYF
CDR3 DNA: TGTGCCAGTAGTACGACAGCTATAATAGCCAAAAACATTCAGTACTTC

CDR3 length: 16
D gene: .
J gene: TRBJ1-5
V gene: TRBV27
clone size: .
CDR3 protein: CASSLSYRDSNQPQHF
CDR3 DNA: TGTGCCAGCAGTTTATCGTACAGAGATAGCAATCAGCCCCAGCATTTT

CDR3 length: 15
D gene: TRBD1
J gene: TRBJ2-2
V gene: TRBV18
clone size: .
CDR3 protein: CASSPGQSYTGELFF
CDR3 DNA: TGTGCCAGCTCACCGGGACAGAGCTACACCGGGGAGCTGTTTTTT

CDR3 length: 13
D gene: .
J gene: TRBJ2-3
V gene: TRBV29-1
clone size: .
CDR3 protein: CSVETTNTDTQYF
CDR3 DNA: TGCAGCGTTGAGACGACTAACACAGATACGCAGTATTTT

CDR3 length: 11
D gene: .
J gene: TRBJ1-3
V gene: TRBV2
clone size: .
CDR3 protein: CAAGGGNTIYF
CDR3 DNA: TGTGCAGCGGGAGGGGGGAACACCATATATTTT

CDR3 length: 13
D gene: TRBD1
J gene: TRBJ2-1
V gene: TRBV19
clone size: .
CDR3 protein: CATSSARGNEQFF
CDR3 DNA: TGTGCCACCTCATCGGCCAGGGGGAATGAGCAGTTCTTC

CDR3 length: 13
D gene: .
J gene: TRBJ1-1
V gene: TRBV28
clone size: .
CDR3 protein: CATLEGRNTEAFF
CDR3 DNA: TGTGCCACCCTCGAGGGCCGGAACACTGAAGCTTTCTTT

CDR3 length: 14
D gene: .
J gene: TRBJ2-5
V gene: TRBV5-1
clone size: few
CDR3 protein: CASSLEGPQETQYF
CDR3 DNA: TGCGCCAGCAGCTTGGAGGGGCCTCAAGAGACCCAGTACTTC

CDR3 length: 14
D gene: .
J gene: TRBJ2-1
V gene: TRBV7-2
clone size: .
CDR3 protein: CASGRDGAGNEQFF
CDR3 DNA: TGTGCCAGCGGCCGCGATGGGGCCGGCAATGAGCAGTTCTTC

CDR3 length: 14
D gene: .
J gene: TRBJ2-2
V gene: TRBV5-8
clone size: .
CDR3 protein: CASSLDPGVGELFF
CDR3 DNA: TGTGCCAGCAGCCTGGACCCGGGTGTCGGGGAGCTGTTTTTT

CDR3 length: 19
D gene: TRBD1
J gene: TRBJ2-6
V gene: TRBV7-9
clone size: few
CDR3 protein: CASRDRDRGVPNGANVLTF
CDR3 DNA: TGTGCCAGCAGGGACCGGGACAGGGGAGTTCCTAATGGGGCCAACGTCCTGACTTTC

CDR3 length: 17
D gene: .
J gene: TRBJ2-7
V gene: TRBV2
clone size: .
CDR3 protein: CASSALLGSAGAYEQYF
CDR3 DNA: TGTGCCAGCAGTGCTCTACTCGGGAGCGCGGGCGCCTACGAGCAGTACTTC

CDR3 length: 15
D gene: .
J gene: TRBJ1-5
V gene: TRBV7-9
clone size: once
CDR3 protein: CASSLAGASNQPQHF
CDR3 DNA: TGTGCCAGCAGCTTAGCAGGGGCTAGCAATCAGCCCCAGCATTTT

CDR3 length: 15
D gene: TRBD2
J gene: TRBJ2-1
V gene: TRBV5-1
clone size: .
CDR3 protein: CASSLELAGVDEQFF
CDR3 DNA: TGCGCCAGCAGCTTGGAACTAGCGGGAGTAGATGAGCAGTTCTTC

CDR3 length: 12
D gene: .
J gene: TRBJ1-2
V gene: TRBV5-8
clone size: .
CDR3 protein: CASSLDQGGYTF
CDR3 DNA: TGTGCCAGCAGCCTGGACCAGGGCGGCTACACCTTC

CDR3 length: 14
D gene: .
J gene: TRBJ2-1
V gene: TRBV7-2
clone size: .
CDR3 protein: CASSWVPEGNEQFF
CDR3 DNA: TGTGCCAGCAGCTGGGTCCCCGAGGGCAATGAGCAGTTCTTC

CDR3 length: 15
D gene: .
J gene: TRBJ1-4
V gene: TRBV9
clone size: .
CDR3 protein: CASSGGGGLGEKLFF
CDR3 DNA: TGTGCCAGCTCCGGAGGGGGGGGGTTGGGGGAAAAACTGTTTTTT

CDR3 length: 15
D gene: TRBD1
J gene: TRBJ1-1
V gene: TRBV6-1
clone size: .
CDR3 protein: CASSDPGTGNTEAFF
CDR3 DNA: TGTGCCAGCAGTGACCCTGGGACAGGGAACACTGAAGCTTTCTTT

CDR3 length: 17
D gene: TRBD2
J gene: TRBJ2-2
V gene: TRBV19
clone size: .
CDR3 protein: CASSISPAGVNTGELFF
CDR3 DNA: TGTGCCAGTAGTATCTCCCCGGCGGGGGTAAACACCGGGGAGCTGTTTTTT

CDR3 length: 16
D gene: TRBD1
J gene: TRBJ2-5
V gene: TRBV27
clone size: .
CDR3 protein: CASSLSFGTGALEQYF
CDR3 DNA: TGTGCCAGCAGTTTATCGTTCGGGACAGGGGCCCTAGAGCAGTACTTC

CDR3 length: 14
D gene: TRBD1
J gene: TRBJ1-2
V gene: TRBV10-3
clone size: .
CDR3 protein: CAIGGQGSDYGYTF
CDR3 DNA: TGTGCCATCGGGGGACAGGGGTCGGACTATGGCTACACCTTC

CDR3 length: 13
D gene: .
J gene: TRBJ2-6
V gene: TRBV11-2
clone size: .
CDR3 protein: CASIHTGANVLTF
CDR3 DNA: TGTGCCAGCATTCACACCGGGGCCAACGTCCTGACTTTC

CDR3 length: 11
D gene: .
J gene: TRBJ1-1
V gene: TRBV6-5
clone size: .
CDR3 protein: CASRRQGKAFF
CDR3 DNA: TGTGCCAGCAGACGCCAGGGAAAAGCTTTCTTT

CDR3 length: 13
D gene: .
J gene: TRBJ2-3
V gene: TRBV10-2
clone size: .
CDR3 protein: CASASPEADTQYF
CDR3 DNA: TGCGCCAGTGCCTCCCCCGAGGCAGATACGCAGTATTTT

CDR3 length: 15
D gene: .
J gene: TRBJ2-7
V gene: TRBV5-6
clone size: .
CDR3 protein: CASSLPQRGGYEQYF
CDR3 DNA: TGTGCCAGCAGCTTACCCCAAAGGGGTGGCTACGAGCAGTACTTC

CDR3 length: 15
D gene: TRBD2
J gene: TRBJ2-1
V gene: TRBV5-8
clone size: .
CDR3 protein: CASSEGLAFYNEQFF
CDR3 DNA: TGTGCCAGCAGCGAGGGACTAGCATTCTACAATGAGCAGTTCTTC

CDR3 length: 17
D gene: .
J gene: TRBJ2-7
V gene: TRBV2
clone size: .
CDR3 protein: CASSSGLARTASYEQYF
CDR3 DNA: TGTGCCAGCAGTTCTGGGCTTGCCAGGACAGCCTCCTACGAGCAGTACTTC

CDR3 length: 18
D gene: TRBD1
J gene: TRBJ2-5
V gene: TRBV4-1
clone size: .
CDR3 protein: CASSQGPRGTGLRETQYF
CDR3 DNA: TGCGCCAGCAGCCAAGGACCCCGTGGGACAGGGTTGCGTGAGACCCAGTACTTC